The source of this TCR beta chain is a study of CD8+CD57+ T cells in acquired aplastic anemia. Genomic DNA, the template, was used for profiling of the TCR beta VDJ and CDR3. TCRdb called the reads again in MiXCR, with one record for every CDR3 protein. The data hold more than 150,000 distinct CDR3 sequences, with more than 45% observed a single time. By flow cytometry, patients selected for sequencing had shown an expansion of CD8+CD57+ cells. None of the patients had been given any therapy when their blood was sampled. The sample holds many counts of this clonotype. Germline V gives CDR1 SQVTM, CDR2 ANQGSEA. Trimming took off 3 bases at V and 4 bases at J, with 15 bases between the two ends. The length of the CDR3 is 14 residues.

This chain uses TRBV29-1 with TRBJ1-2, with TRBD1 as a possible D gene (6 bases). The specimen sequenced was sorted CD4+, CD8+, or CD8+CD57+ T cells (not recorded which) from PBMCs. The sequence was collected from a human donor with aplastic anemia. CDR3 DNA sequence: TGCAGCGTTGAGTCGGGGGGCGGCTTCTATGGCTACACCTTC. The encoded protein is CSVESGGGFYGYTF.